Listed below are T cell receptor beta chains from one sample, sequenced in a study of blood T cells in healthy people across ages. TCRdb passed the 5' RACE reads through MiXCR, listing each CDR3 protein once. The sample has about a million distinct CDR3 sequences; roughly 51% are singletons. Sequencing was done on a sample of blood. The origin of the receptors is a woman aged 55-75 years in good health. Each CDR3 is given with its conserved first and last residue. A D gene is named only where the DNA matches it firmly. Only some rows state a clone size, as once, few, many or a class for expanded clones.

D	J	size	V	CDR3	DNA
TRBD2	TRBJ2-7	NA	TRBV7-9	CAGGLADSYEQYF	TGTGCCGGGGGACTAGCCGATTCCTACGAGCAGTACTTC
NA	TRBJ1-2	NA	TRBV28	CAIKGGLGYTF	TGTGCCATTAAAGGGGGTCTTGGCTACACCTTC
TRBD2	TRBJ2-3	NA	TRBV29-1	CSVEGKLADADTQYF	TGCAGCGTTGAAGGAAAGCTAGCGGATGCAGATACGCAGTATTTT
NA	TRBJ2-7	NA	TRBV20-1	CSAVNPQVHEQYF	TGCAGTGCTGTAAACCCCCAGGTACACGAGCAGTACTTC
NA	TRBJ2-7	few	TRBV3-1	CASSQEDFRQQYF	TGTGCCAGCAGCCAAGAAGACTTTAGGCAGCAGTACTTC
NA	TRBJ2-7	NA	TRBV5-1	CASSPATLLSEQYF	TGCGCCAGCAGCCCCGCGACACTTCTCTCCGAGCAGTACTTC
NA	TRBJ2-7	NA	TRBV7-6	CASSLAQTKKGEQYF	TGTGCCAGCAGCTTAGCGCAGACGAAAAAGGGCGAGCAGTACTTC
NA	TRBJ1-2	few	TRBV24-1	CATSIAPNYGYTF	TGTGCCACCAGTATCGCACCGAACTATGGCTACACCTTC
NA	TRBJ1-1	NA	TRBV7-9	CASSGARAEAFF	TGTGCCAGCAGCGGTGCGAGGGCTGAAGCTTTCTTT
NA	TRBJ2-7	NA	TRBV7-8	CASSSLVFEEQYF	TGTGCCAGCAGCTCACTCGTTTTTGAGGAGCAGTACTTC
NA	TRBJ1-4	once	TRBV20-1	CSARAEGLGEKLFF	TGCAGTGCTAGAGCGGAGGGTTTAGGAGAAAAACTGTTTTTT
NA	TRBJ1-2	few	TRBV5-5	CASSLNEQAIYGYTF	TGTGCCAGCAGCCTTAACGAACAGGCGATCTATGGCTACACCTTC
NA	TRBJ1-2	NA	TRBV3-1	CASSESIRYGYTF	TGTGCCAGCAGCGAAAGTATACGCTATGGCTACACCTTC
NA	TRBJ2-7	NA	TRBV5-4	CASSSEKYRESYEQYF	TGTGCCAGCAGCTCTGAGAAATACAGGGAGTCCTACGAGCAGTACTTC
TRBD1	TRBJ2-3	NA	TRBV4-2	CASSREDRGWTDTQYF	TGTGCCAGCAGCCGAGAGGACAGGGGTTGGACAGATACGCAGTATTTT
TRBD2	TRBJ2-5	NA	TRBV6-6	CASSYSGTTETQYF	TGTGCCAGCAGTTATTCCGGGACTACGGAGACCCAGTACTTC
NA	TRBJ1-4	NA	TRBV20-1	CSARRSSAEKLFF	TGCAGTGCTCGAAGGTCCTCGGCTGAAAAACTGTTTTTT
TRBD2	TRBJ2-5	NA	TRBV2	CASRLVAGVETQYF	TGTGCCAGCAGGCTCGTAGCGGGAGTGGAGACCCAGTACTTC
NA	TRBJ2-7	many	TRBV4-1	CASSQTGFGLGRSYEQYF	TGCGCCAGCAGCCAAACGGGTTTCGGGCTAGGACGCTCCTACGAGCAGTACTTC
NA	TRBJ2-7	NA	TRBV6-5	CASSYNVGSRYEQYF	TGTGCCAGCAGTTACAATGTCGGGAGTCGTTACGAGCAGTACTTC
TRBD2	TRBJ2-4	NA	TRBV4-1	CASSQPTSGRLNEQYF	TGCGCCAGCAGCCAACCAACTAGCGGGAGGTTGAATGAGCAGTACTTC
TRBD2	TRBJ2-3	NA	TRBV4-2	CASSQDKVRGGTQYF	TGTGCCAGCAGCCAAGATAAGGTCCGGGGGGGGACGCAGTATTTT
TRBD1	TRBJ2-1	NA	TRBV25-1	CASSPSTGGSYNEQFF	TGTGCCAGCAGCCCCAGCACAGGGGGCTCCTACAATGAGCAGTTCTTC
TRBD1	TRBJ2-7	few	TRBV28	CASSRRDRDLKEQYF	TGTGCCAGCAGCCGCAGGGACAGGGATTTGAAGGAGCAGTACTTC
NA	TRBJ2-7	few	TRBV20-1	CSARDKGYEQYF	TGCAGTGCTAGAGATAAGGGTTACGAGCAGTACTTC
NA	TRBJ2-5	many	TRBV11-2	CASSEAQETQYF	TGTGCCAGCAGCGAAGCCCAAGAGACCCAGTACTTC
TRBD1	TRBJ1-5	NA	TRBV20-1	CSASPGTASNQPQHF	TGCAGTGCTAGCCCGGGGACAGCTAGCAATCAGCCCCAGCATTTT
TRBD2	TRBJ2-7	NA	TRBV11-2	CASSLDRGGRGEQYF	TGTGCCAGCAGCTTAGATCGGGGGGGAAGGGGCGAGCAGTACTTC
TRBD2	TRBJ2-1	NA	TRBV20-1	CSAASGRNEQFF	TGCAGTGCTGCTAGCGGGAGGAATGAGCAGTTCTTC
NA	TRBJ1-1	NA	TRBV11-2	CASSLGTKGTEVFF	TGTGCCAGCAGCTTAGGGACAAAGGGCACTGAAGTTTTCTTT
TRBD1	TRBJ1-2	few	TRBV12-3/TRBV12-4	CASSLGTGTYGYTF	TGTGCCAGCAGTTTGGGGACAGGGACCTATGGCTACACCTTC
TRBD1	TRBJ1-2	NA	TRBV20-1	CSARDLGQGIRYTF	TGCAGTGCTAGAGATCTGGGACAGGGGATACGCTACACCTTC
NA	TRBJ1-6	once	TRBV7-2	CAGSSYRRSYNSPLHF	TGTGCCGGCAGCTCGTACAGGAGAAGTTATAATTCACCCCTCCACTTT